These 22 T cell receptor beta chains were sequenced from one sample in a study of vaccination and CD4 T cells after COVID-19. Which antigens these TCRs recognize remains unknown. Documented treatment: approximately nine-day PBMC culture with coronavirus spike peptide pools or control peptides (ViraFEST assay). Sequencing of cultured CD4+ T cell DNA used the Oncomine TCR Beta short-read assay. TCRdb redid the calling of the PCR reads with MiXCR, one entry per CDR3 protein. Among about 18,000 distinct CDR3 sequences listed, approximately 55% were seen once. Sequenced sample: CD4+ T cells from blood, cultured in vitro. All receptors come from a human donor who had recovered from COVID-19.

The chain has TRBV7-3 and TRBJ2-7; TRBD1 agrees at 12 bases. This CDR3 region has 15 residues. Per germline, CDR1 SGHTA and CDR2 FQGTGA. J was trimmed by 4 bases and V by 1 base; bases with no gene match: 2. The chain's CDR3 is CASSLMGQGAYEQYF. CDR3 nucleotides: TGTGCCAGCAGCTTAATGGGACAGGGGGCATACGAGCAGTACTTC. Full variable domain (missing parts from reference TRBV7-3 and TRBJ2-7): GAGVSQTPSNKVTEKGKYVELRCDPISGHTALYWYRQSLGQGPEFLIYFQGTGAADDSGLPNDRFFAVRPEGSVSTLKIQRTERGDSAVYLCASSLMGQGAYEQYFGPGTRLTVT.

The chain couples TRBV6-2 or TRBV6-3 to TRBJ2-2, with no clear D. V lost 2 bases and J lost 10, with 14 bases in between. CDR3 length equals 14 residues. Germline lookup yields CDR1 MNHEY and CDR2 SVGEGT. CDR3 sequence reads: CASSYPPLAAELFF. CDR3 in DNA: TGTGCCAGCAGTTACCCCCCGCTCGCCGCGGAGCTGTTTTTT.

This rearrangement joins TRBV19 to TRBJ2-5; no clear D gene. Germline V gene lookup returns CDR1 LNHDA and CDR2 SQIVND (reference sequence). The V end lost 2 bases, the J end lost 5 bases, and 3 bases lay between the germline ends. The CDR3 contains 11 residues. The CDR3 coding sequence is TGTGCCAGTAGTATAAAGGAGACCCAGTACTTC. Translated: CASSIKETQYF.

The chain joins TRBV28 to TRBJ1-1; D remains ambiguous. Germline lookup yields CDR1 MDHEN and CDR2 SYDVKM. The germline V and J ends were trimmed by 6 bases and 7 bases, with 18 bases remaining between them. This CDR3 has 14 amino acids. CDR3 DNA sequence: TGTGCCAGCAGCTCTACCTCAGGCCTTGGTGAAGCTTTCTTT. Encoded protein: CASSSTSGLGEAFF.

This clonotype has more than one count but fewer than ten. The chain links TRBV10-1 to TRBJ2-1; 10 bases line up with TRBD1. CDR3 length: 14 amino acids. V shed 8 bases, J shed 6 bases, and the junction held 7 bases outside the gene matches. Germline V gene sequence: CDR1 WNHNN, CDR2 SYGVQD (reference sequence). The CDR3 sequence is CASCWDRGCNEQFF. In DNA form, the CDR3 reads TGCGCCAGCTGTTGGGACAGGGGCTGCAATGAGCAGTTCTTC.

J is TRBJ1-1 and V is TRBV19; 7 bases are a match to TRBD1. The germline gives CDR1 LNHDA, CDR2 SQIVND (reference sequence). The CDR3 has 15 residues. Germline trimming cut 4 bases from V and 3 bases from J; bases unmatched to any gene: 8. The CDR3 spells CASSNQGVEDTEAFF. The CDR3, as DNA: TGTGCCAGTAGTAACCAGGGGGTGGAGGACACTGAAGCTTTCTTT. Together with reference TRBV19 and TRBJ1-1, the CDR3 gives the full variable domain: DGGITQSPKYLFRKEGQNVTLSCEQNLNHDAMYWYRQDPGQGLRLIYYSQIVNDFQKGDIAEGYSVSREKKESFPLTVTSAQKNPTAFYLCASSNQGVEDTEAFFGQGTRLTVV.

The chain has TRBV7-9 and TRBJ1-2; tentative D call: TRBD1 (6 bases). The CDR3 sequence is 13 residues long. V was pared by 6 bases and J by 7 bases, with 15 bases between. CDR1 and CDR2 from the germline V gene are SEHNR and FQNEAQ (reference sequence). CDR3 protein: CASSRTGRGGYTF. The CDR3 DNA is TGTGCCAGCAGTCGAACAGGGAGAGGTGGCTACACCTTC. The whole variable domain, filled in from reference TRBV7-9 and TRBJ1-2, reads DTGVSQNPRHKITKRGQNVTFRCDPISEHNRLYWYRQTLGQGPEFLTYFQNEAQLEKSRLLSDRFSAERPKGSFSTLEIQRTEQGDSAMYLCASSRTGRGGYTFGSGTRLTVV.

V and J are TRBV3-1 and TRBJ1-2; unclear D gene. V was cut by 0 bases and J by 8 bases, with 10 bases left in between. This CDR3 comprises 13 residues. The germline V gene has CDR1 LGHDT and CDR2 YNNKEL (reference sequence). The CDR3 region is CASSQDKGWGYTF. The CDR3 DNA reads as TGTGCCAGCAGCCAAGACAAAGGGTGGGGCTACACCTTC.

The chain uses TRBV2 and TRBJ2-3; TRBD1 aligns across 8 bases. V shed 5 bases, J shed 2 bases, and the junction held 6 bases outside the gene matches. The germline V gene has CDR1 SNHLY and CDR2 FYNNEI. The CDR3 is 15 residues long. The CDR3 sequence is CASSPGTGLTDTQYF. CDR3 DNA sequence: TGTGCCAGCAGTCCTGGGACAGGACTCACAGATACGCAGTATTTT.

CDR3 residues: CATSENIPDTQYF. The CDR3 DNA is TGTGCCACCAGTGAGAATATCCCAGATACGCAGTATTTT. The chain uses TRBV24-1 and TRBJ2-3; D uncertain. CDR1 and CDR2 from the germline V gene are KGHDR and SFDVKD. The CDR3 has 13 amino acids. Deletions cut 4 bases from V and 4 bases from J, with 8 bases between.

J is TRBJ1-5 and V is TRBV28; 7 bases are a match to TRBD1. Trimming took 7 bases from V and 1 from J; bases not matched to a gene: 7. The CDR3 contains 15 residues. The germline V gene encodes CDR1 MDHEN and CDR2 SYDVKM. CDR3 in amino acids: CASKWDRLSNQPQHF. The DNA for the CDR3 is TGTGCCAGCAAATGGGACAGATTAAGCAATCAGCCCCAGCATTTT.

This sequence joins TRBV10-3 and TRBJ1-1; 10 nucleotides align to TRBD1. CDR1 ENHRY and CDR2 SYGVKD come from the germline V gene. The CDR3 has 14 amino acids. The CDR3 reads CASRDRGGNTEAFF. CDR3 in DNA: TGTGCGTCCCGGGACAGGGGCGGGAACACTGAAGCTTTCTTT.

A single count supports this clonotype. The V gene is TRBV3-1, the J gene TRBJ1-4; no clear D. Trimming stripped 3 bases from V and 10 bases from J, with 12 bases between. The CDR3 is made up of 13 amino acids. Germline V gene sequence: CDR1 LGHDT, CDR2 YNNKEL (reference sequence). Here the CDR3 reads CASSQGSDGKLFF. In nucleotides, the CDR3 is TGTGCCAGCAGCCAGGGTTCGGATGGAAAACTGTTTTTT.

The genes are TRBV7-2 and TRBJ1-4; possibly TRBD1 for D (5 bases). The CDR3 length is 15 residues. CDR1 SGHTA and CDR2 FQGNSA come from the germline V gene. V was clipped by 5 bases and J by 8 bases, with 18 bases between them. Here the CDR3 DNA reads TGTGCCAGCAGCCCGGGATGGGGGGTCGGGGAAAAACTGTTTTTT. Translation gives CASSPGWGVGEKLFF. The whole variable domain, filled in from reference TRBV7-2 and TRBJ1-4, reads GAGVSQSPSNKVTEKGKDVELRCDPISGHTALYWYRQSLGQGLEFLIYFQGNSAPDKSGLPSDRFSAERTGGSVSTLTIQRTQQEDSAVYLCASSPGWGVGEKLFFGSGTQLSVL.

This clonotype has a handful of counts. The genes are TRBV6-1 and TRBJ1-4, with unresolved D. This CDR3 spans 11 amino acids. Germline V lookup: CDR1 MNHNS, CDR2 SASEGT. Between the trimmed V and J ends, which lost 1 base and 11 bases, there was a span of 5 bases. CDR3: CASSEETKLFF. DNA for the CDR3: TGTGCCAGCAGTGAAGAGACTAAACTGTTTTTT.

The table lists this clonotype with a few counts. This sequence joins TRBV6-1 and TRBJ1-2, with a tentative D call TRBD1 (5 bases). V lost 5 bases to trimming and J lost 2 bases, with 12 bases between them. The CDR3 has 14 amino acids. The germline V gene encodes CDR1 MNHNS and CDR2 SASEGT. CDR3 region: CASSRGTSNYGYTF. The CDR3 DNA is TGTGCCAGCAGTAGGGGAACTTCGAACTATGGCTACACCTTC.

This rearrangement joins TRBV11-3 to TRBJ2-3; D could derive from TRBD1 or TRBD2 (5 bases each). CDR3 length: 14 residues. V was trimmed by 7 bases and J by 4 bases, leaving 15 bases between them. The germline CDR1 and CDR2 sequences are SGHNT and YENEEA. For the CDR3, the DNA is TGTGCCAGCACGGGGCTCTGGGCAGCAGATACGCAGTATTTT. Encoded protein: CASTGLWAADTQYF.

The chain links TRBV2 to TRBJ1-4; D is unclear. Germline values: CDR1 SNHLY, CDR2 FYNNEI. Trimming removed 1 base at V and 4 bases at J, with 7 bases between. The CDR3 has 14 amino acids. CDR3 coding DNA: TGTGCCAGCAGTGAAGGGGCCCTTAATGAAAAACTGTTTTTT. It is translated as CASSEGALNEKLFF.

The V and J genes are TRBV15 and TRBJ2-1; D call uncertain. The CDR3 has 13 amino acids. V dropped 0 bases and J dropped 5 bases, with 5 bases sitting between them. Germline V gene lookup returns CDR1 LNHNV and CDR2 YYDKDF (reference sequence). The CDR3 sequence is CATSRDLHNEQFF. The CDR3 nucleotides read TGTGCCACCAGCAGAGATCTCCACAATGAGCAGTTCTTC.

The chain employs TRBV5-1 and TRBJ2-3, with 11 bases matching TRBD1. The CDR3 contains 16 residues. The V segment lost 1 base and the J segment 4 bases; nucleotides outside the gene matches: 5. The germline CDR1 and CDR2 sequences are SGHRS and YFSETQ. The CDR3 sequence is CASSLLGQGASDTQYF. CDR3 bases: TGCGCCAGCAGCTTGCTTGGACAGGGGGCTTCAGATACGCAGTATTTT.

The chain employs TRBV10-3 and TRBJ1-1; possibly TRBD1 for D (5 bases). Germline V lookup: CDR1 ENHRY, CDR2 SYGVKD. V lost 7 bases and J 7 bases, leaving 13 bases between the germline ends. CDR3 length: 12 residues. The CDR3 is CAIKLRDGEAFF. The CDR3 nucleotides read TGTGCCATCAAGCTCCGGGACGGTGAAGCTTTCTTT.

This clonotype was recorded a few times. The CDR3 loop reads CASTPPKRSTEAFF. CDR3 coding DNA: TGTGCCAGCACCCCCCCGAAGCGTAGCACTGAAGCTTTCTTT. The chain combines TRBV6-2 or TRBV6-3 with TRBJ1-1; D not certain. From germline, CDR1 is MNHEY and CDR2 SVGEGT. V was cut by 7 bases and J by 4 bases, with 16 bases left in between. The CDR3 sequence is 14 residues long.